The source of this T cell receptor (beta chain) is a study of blood T cell repertoires in COVID-19. Study overall: Sample material is recorded as cDNA or gDNA derived from T cells, B-cell-depleted T cells, or PBMCs.

In the case of this clone: Its ends do not fully match the called genes, so a read error is possible.

Per germline, CDR1 SGHDN and CDR2 FVKESK. This CDR3 comprises 13 residues. Repertoires were generated with immunoSEQ multiplex PCR, while TCRdb's copy carries only in-frame clones and drops some. The sample gives 250,000 to 350,000 clones, approximately 90% of which show up once; roughly 6.3% is in the top ten. Material for sequencing was peripheral blood. V usage is TRBV14 and J usage is TRBJ2-1; 9 bases match TRBD2. This TCR was sampled from a woman aged 45-65 years with COVID-19, enrolled during active disease. The CDR3 spells CASSQDLAGVPVF. CDR3 in DNA: TGTGCCAGCAGCCAAGATTTAGCGGGAGTGCCGGTCTTC. Full variable domain (rest looked up from reference TRBV14 and TRBJ2-1): EAGVTQFPSHSVIEKGQTVTLRCDPISGHDNLYWYRRVMGKEIKFLLHFVKESKQDESGMPNNRFLAERTGGTYSTLKVQPAELEDSGVYFCASSQDLAGVPVFGPGTRLTVL.